This TCR beta chain was observed in a study of T cell changes during pregnancy in multiple sclerosis (dated by TCRdb to between 2018 and 2020). Looking at the study overall: The study examined how the T cell repertoire changed over the course of pregnancy in women with multiple sclerosis.

Comments on this clone: Its antigen is not yet known. Nothing much larger sits one base from this clone, and base qualities are not available.

Reading the germline V gene gives CDR1 KGHSH and CDR2 LQKENI. Trimming at the junction amounts to 6 bases on V and 9 bases on J, and the germline ends lie 11 bases apart. The CDR3 goes from the cysteine to the phenylalanine over 11 residues. Kept here is only the CDR3 DNA, which spans 33 bases and is read in frame from base 1. The library was generated by the immunoSEQ multiplex PCR assay. This is the immuneACCESS table as TCRdb keeps it, with only in-frame sequences that have V and J called. A part of the clones is gone; compared with another copy, unresolved V genes explain less than half, and the rest is unexplained. In this sample the table shows fewer than 40,000 clones, more than 90% of which occur a single time. 9% to 13% of the sample is in the top ten clones.

This specimen consisted of CD8+ T cells from peripheral blood mononuclear cells, obtained after pregnancy. This receptor chain uses TRBV18 and TRBJ2-5, and the D gene may be TRBD2, 6 bases matching. The receptor's source is a female donor with multiple sclerosis, enrolled in a pregnancy study. At the DNA level, the sequence is TGTGCCAGCTCGGGGGAGGCGGCCCAGTACTTC. This is translated as CASSGEAAQYF.